This T cell receptor (beta chain) was recovered during a study of cytomegalovirus exposure and HLA in healthy donors. PCR employed 60 Vbeta and 13 Jbeta primers. TCRdb's copy holds only in-frame clones and misses some; the assay was immunoSEQ multiplex PCR. The sample's table shows about 170,000 clones. Germline V gives CDR1 SGHKS, CDR2 YYEKEE (reference sequence). The CDR3 totals 12 residues. Trimming stripped 1 base from V and 7 bases from J, with 9 bases between. The sequencing sample was made of PBMCs. The chain has TRBV5-5 and TRBJ2-7, with D perhaps matching TRBD1 (6 bases). The origin of this receptor is a woman in her late teens or twenties in good health and CMV-seropositive. CDR3 sequence: CASSLSGEEQYF. CDR3 DNA sequence: TGTGCCAGCAGCTTGTCAGGGGAAGAGCAGTACTTC.